A selection of T cell receptor beta chains follows, all from one sample in a study of a mutant IDH1 vaccine in newly diagnosed glioma. Their antigens remain unidentified. Produced via immunoSEQ multiplex PCR; TCRdb's table is partial and in-frame only. The sample records 50,000 to 65,000 clones, over 80% being singletons. The sequencing here drew on PBMCs, taken from a glioma patient whose treatment included an IDH1 peptide vaccine. Receptors originate from a woman aged 45-65 years with glioma. Both conserved end residues are part of each CDR3. Fields, in order: J gene, D gene, clone size, V gene, CDR3 protein, CDR3 DNA. D genes are given only for firm matches. Not all rows give a size; the values are once, few, many and, for expanded clones, a class.

TRBJ2-7,NA,few,TRBV28,CASSHLDRGYYEQYF,TGTGCCAGCAGCCATTTGGACCGGGGCTACTACGAGCAGTACTTC
TRBJ2-1,TRBD2,NA,TRBV7-2,CASSLLAGGEQFF,TGTGCCAGCAGCCTACTAGCGGGGGGTGAGCAGTTCTTC
TRBJ1-5,NA,NA,TRBV6-1,CASSRGISQPQHF,TGTGCCAGCAGTAGGGGGATAAGTCAGCCCCAGCATTTT
TRBJ1-2,TRBD1,NA,TRBV7-8,CASSSTGQGVGYTF,TGTGCCAGCAGCTCTACCGGACAGGGAGTTGGCTACACCTTC
TRBJ2-7,NA,NA,TRBV11-1,CASSLLRNPYEQYF,TGTGCCAGCAGCTTACTCCGGAACCCCTACGAGCAGTACTTC
TRBJ1-3,NA,NA,TRBV5-5,CASSLAGGTGTGNTIYF,TGTGCCAGCAGCTTGGCGGGGGGAACGGGAACTGGAAACACCATATATTTT
TRBJ2-7,NA,few,TRBV19,CASSGRDYEQYF,TGTGCCAGTAGTGGCAGGGACTACGAGCAGTACTTC
TRBJ1-1,NA,NA,TRBV29-1,CSQRGGGRSEAFF,TGCAGCCAGAGGGGAGGGGGGCGTTCTGAAGCTTTCTTT
TRBJ1-2,NA,NA,TRBV12-5,CASGSAGIGYTF,TGTGCTAGTGGCTCCGCGGGGATTGGCTACACCTTC
TRBJ1-6,NA,NA,TRBV5-4,CASSLAGSSYNSPLHF,TGTGCCAGCAGCTTGGCCGGGAGTTCCTATAATTCACCCCTCCACTTT
TRBJ1-2,NA,few,TRBV30,CAWTPQAGGNGYTF,TGTGCCTGGACCCCACAGGCGGGAGGAAATGGCTACACCTTC